This T cell receptor beta chain is from a study of blood T cell repertoires in COVID-19. Across the study: T cells, B-cell-depleted T cells, or PBMCs supplied cDNA or gDNA.

The V gene's germline CDR1 is SGHTA and CDR2 FQGTGA. The CDR3 totals 20 residues. Deletions cut 2 bases from V and 0 bases from J, with 25 bases between. Recovered Cohort 3 donors showed two negative PCRs, clearance, or symptom resolution. Measured with immunoSEQ multiplex PCR; TCRdb has only the in-frame clones, and not every one. The table has just over 150,000 clones, more than 75% seen once. The rearrangement joins TRBV7-3 to TRBJ1-1; D possibly corresponds to TRBD1 (5 bases). Material for sequencing was PBMCs or T cells enriched from blood (not recorded which). This TCR was recovered from a woman in her fifties or sixties who had recovered from COVID-19. CDR3 DNA: TGTGCCAGCAGCTTATCGGGCAGGGCCTCCTCTAAAACCATGAACACTGAAGCTTTCTTT. Protein product: CASSLSGRASSKTMNTEAFF.